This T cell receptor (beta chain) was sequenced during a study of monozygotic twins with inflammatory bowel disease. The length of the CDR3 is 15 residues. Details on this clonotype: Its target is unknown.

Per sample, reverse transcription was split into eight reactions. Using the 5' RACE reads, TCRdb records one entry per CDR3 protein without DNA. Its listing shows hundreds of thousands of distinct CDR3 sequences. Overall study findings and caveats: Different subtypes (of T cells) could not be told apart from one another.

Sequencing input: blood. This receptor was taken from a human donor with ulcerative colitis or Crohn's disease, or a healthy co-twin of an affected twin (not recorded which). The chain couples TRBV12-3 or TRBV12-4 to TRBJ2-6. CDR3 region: CASSLMTSGANVLTF.